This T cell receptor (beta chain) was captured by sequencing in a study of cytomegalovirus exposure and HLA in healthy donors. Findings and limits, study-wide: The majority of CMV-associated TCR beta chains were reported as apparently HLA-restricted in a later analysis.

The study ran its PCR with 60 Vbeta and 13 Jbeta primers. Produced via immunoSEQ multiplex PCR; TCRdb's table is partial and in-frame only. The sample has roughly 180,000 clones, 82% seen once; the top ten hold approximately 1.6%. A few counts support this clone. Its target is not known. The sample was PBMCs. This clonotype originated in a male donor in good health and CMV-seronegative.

The CDR3 reads CASSQTRGTQYF. The CDR3, as DNA: TGTGCCAGCAGCCAAACCCGGGGGACGCAGTATTTT. The chain employs TRBV27 and TRBJ2-3; maybe TRBD2 (6 bases). V lost 6 bases and J lost 9, with 13 bases in between. CDR3 size: 12 residues. CDR1 MNHEY and CDR2 SMNVEV come from the germline V gene (reference sequence).